The T cell receptor beta chain under discussion was sequenced for a study of CD8 T cells in ankylosing spondylitis. Broader study findings: From matched ankylosing spondylitis synovial fluid, disease-linked clones were reportedly recovered at significantly enriched levels.

Germline CDR1 and CDR2: SGHTA and FQGNSA. This CDR3 region has 15 residues. MiXCR, run by TCRdb on the 5' RACE reads, gives a single entry per CDR3 protein. The profile shows 150,000 or so distinct CDR3 sequences, roughly 11% of them singletons. A remark on this clonotype: What it binds is not known. At one end, the junction sequence differs from germline, possibly due to a read error.

The chain combines TRBV7-2 with TRBJ2-1; TRBD2 agrees at 9 bases. The source is a male donor with ankylosing spondylitis or in good health (not recorded which). Specimen: blood, either unsorted or a sorted T cell fraction (not recorded which). CDR3: CASSLALDLAGAVRF. CDR3 sequence (DNA): TGTGCCAGCAGCTTAGCGCTCGATTTAGCGGGGGCCGTCCGCTTC.